This T cell receptor beta chain was recorded in a study of regulatory T cells in long-lasting Graves disease. Regarding time point: newly diagnosed GD, antithyroid drugs for less than 3 months. PBMCs were the source of the RNA used for TCR sequencing. Arm-PCR with iRepertoire HTBI primers amplified the CDR3 regions for these TCR beta libraries. TCRdb fed the multiplex PCR reads into MiXCR, producing one record per CDR3 protein. The table shows about 400,000 distinct CDR3 sequences, with over 14% occurring only once. Notes on the study in general: New patients shared around 920 public clonotypes, fewer than the roughly 2,600 shared by persistent patients.

This clonotype showed up many times. Antigen: not known. These sequences were also reported in another study, on T cells in Graves' hyperthyroidism and ophthalmopathy. Turning to that study: Together with thyroid ultrasound, orbital computed tomography, serum thyroxine and TRAb, clinical symptoms were used for diagnoses. Most thyroid-expanded clonotypes above 0.001 were also found in blood.

Material: peripheral blood mononuclear cells (PBMCs), obtained at new diagnosis, from a patient treated with antithyroid drugs. The source of this sequence is a woman between 40 and 55 years old with Graves disease.

CDR3: CAIPKPETQYF. The CDR3 nucleotides are TGTGCCATCCCTAAGCCCGAGACCCAGTACTTC. The chain recombines TRBV10-3 with TRBJ2-5; D unclear. V gave up 8 bases and J gave up 5 bases, with 9 bases separating them. Germline V lookup: CDR1 ENHRY, CDR2 SYGVKD. This CDR3 has 11 amino acids.